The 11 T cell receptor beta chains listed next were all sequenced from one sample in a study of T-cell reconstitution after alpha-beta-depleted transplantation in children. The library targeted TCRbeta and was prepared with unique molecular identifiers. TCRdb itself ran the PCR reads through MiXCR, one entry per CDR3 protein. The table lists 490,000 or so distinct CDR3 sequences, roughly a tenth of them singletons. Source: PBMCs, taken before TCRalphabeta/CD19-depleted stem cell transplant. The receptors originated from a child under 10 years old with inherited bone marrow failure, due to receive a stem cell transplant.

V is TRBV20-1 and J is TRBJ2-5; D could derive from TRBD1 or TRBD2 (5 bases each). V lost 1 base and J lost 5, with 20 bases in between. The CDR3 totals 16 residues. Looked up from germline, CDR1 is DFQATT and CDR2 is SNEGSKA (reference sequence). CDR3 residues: CSARVPGTRGWETQYF. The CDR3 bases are TGCAGTGCTAGAGTACCGGGGACCCGAGGGTGGGAGACCCAGTACTTC.

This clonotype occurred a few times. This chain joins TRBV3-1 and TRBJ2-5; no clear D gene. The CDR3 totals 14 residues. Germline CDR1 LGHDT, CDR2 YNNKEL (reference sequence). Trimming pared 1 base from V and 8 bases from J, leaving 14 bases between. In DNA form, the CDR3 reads TGTGCCAGCAGCCAAGCTGGCGCTCCGACTACCCAGTACTTC. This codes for CASSQAGAPTTQYF.

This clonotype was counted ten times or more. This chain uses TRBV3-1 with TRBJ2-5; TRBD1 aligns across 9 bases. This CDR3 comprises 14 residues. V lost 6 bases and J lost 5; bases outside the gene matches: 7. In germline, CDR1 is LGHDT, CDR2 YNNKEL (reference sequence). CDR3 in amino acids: CASRPDRGWETQYF. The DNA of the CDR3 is TGTGCCAGCAGACCGGACAGGGGCTGGGAGACCCAGTACTTC.

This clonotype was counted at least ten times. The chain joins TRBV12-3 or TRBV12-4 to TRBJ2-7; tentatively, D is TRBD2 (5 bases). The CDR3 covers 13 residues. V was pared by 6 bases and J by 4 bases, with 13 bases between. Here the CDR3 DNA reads TGTGCCAGCAGCCTGGACGGGGATTACGAGCAGTACTTC. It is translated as CASSLDGDYEQYF.

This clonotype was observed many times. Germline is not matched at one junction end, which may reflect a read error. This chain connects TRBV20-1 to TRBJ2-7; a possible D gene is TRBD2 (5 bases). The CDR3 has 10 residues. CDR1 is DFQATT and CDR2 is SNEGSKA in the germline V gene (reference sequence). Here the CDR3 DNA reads TGCAGTGCTAAGACGGACTTTACCATATTC. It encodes CSAKTDFTIF.

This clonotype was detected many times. The CDR3 reads CSVYYSGELFF. Written as DNA, the CDR3 is TGCAGCGTGTACTATTCCGGGGAGCTGTTTTTT. The V and J genes are TRBV29-1 and TRBJ2-2, with no clear D. This CDR3 spans 11 amino acids. Looked up from germline, CDR1 is SQVTM and CDR2 is ANQGSEA. V lost 6 bases to trimming and J lost 6 bases, with 8 bases between them.

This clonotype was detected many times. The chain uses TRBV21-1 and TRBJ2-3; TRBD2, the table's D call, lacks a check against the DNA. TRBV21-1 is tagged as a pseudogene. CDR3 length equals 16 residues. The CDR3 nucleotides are TGTGCCAGCAGCAAGGAGGACGGGTACTCCACAGATACGCAGTATTTT. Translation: CASSKEDGYSTDTQYF.

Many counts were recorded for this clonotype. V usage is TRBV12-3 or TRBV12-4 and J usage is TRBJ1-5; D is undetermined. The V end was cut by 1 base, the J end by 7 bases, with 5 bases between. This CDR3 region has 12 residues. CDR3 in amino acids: CASSLDSQPQHF. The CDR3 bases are TGTGCCAGCAGTTTAGACTCCCAGCCCCAGCATTTT.

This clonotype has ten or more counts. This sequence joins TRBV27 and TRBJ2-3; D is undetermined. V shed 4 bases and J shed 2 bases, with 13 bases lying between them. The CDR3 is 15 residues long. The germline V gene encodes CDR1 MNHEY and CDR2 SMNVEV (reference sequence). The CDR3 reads CASSYGVAYTDTQYF. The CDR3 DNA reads TGTGCCAGCAGTTATGGGGTTGCCTACACAGATACGCAGTATTTT.

The CDR3 protein is CSANREEVSSEQFF. The CDR3 DNA sequence: TGCAGTGCTAACAGGGAAGAGGTTAGCAGTGAGCAGTTCTTC. This chain connects TRBV20-1 to TRBJ2-1, with TRBD1 as a possible D gene (6 bases). Trimming stripped 4 bases from V and 9 bases from J, with 19 bases between. This CDR3 has 14 residues. Germline V gives CDR1 DFQATT, CDR2 SNEGSKA (reference sequence).

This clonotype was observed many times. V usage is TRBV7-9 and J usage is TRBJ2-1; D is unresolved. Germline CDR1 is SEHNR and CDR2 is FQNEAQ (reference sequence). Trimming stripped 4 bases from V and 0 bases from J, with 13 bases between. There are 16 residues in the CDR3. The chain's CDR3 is CASSSFDWSSYNEQFF. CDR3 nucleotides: TGTGCCAGCAGCTCTTTTGACTGGAGCTCCTACAATGAGCAGTTCTTC.